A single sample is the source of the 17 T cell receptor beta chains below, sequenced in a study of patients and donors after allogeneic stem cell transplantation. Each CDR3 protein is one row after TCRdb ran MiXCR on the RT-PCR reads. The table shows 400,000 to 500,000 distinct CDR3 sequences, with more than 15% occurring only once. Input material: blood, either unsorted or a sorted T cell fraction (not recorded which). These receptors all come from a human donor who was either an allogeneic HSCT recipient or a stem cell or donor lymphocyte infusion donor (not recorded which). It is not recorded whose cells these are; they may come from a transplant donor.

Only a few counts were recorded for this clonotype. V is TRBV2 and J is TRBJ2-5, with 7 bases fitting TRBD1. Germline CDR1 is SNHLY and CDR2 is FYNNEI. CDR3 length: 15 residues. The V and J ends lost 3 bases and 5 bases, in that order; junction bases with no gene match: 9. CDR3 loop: CASSDRQGRWETQYF. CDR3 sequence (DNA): TGTGCCAGCAGTGACAGACAGGGTCGTTGGGAGACCCAGTACTTC.

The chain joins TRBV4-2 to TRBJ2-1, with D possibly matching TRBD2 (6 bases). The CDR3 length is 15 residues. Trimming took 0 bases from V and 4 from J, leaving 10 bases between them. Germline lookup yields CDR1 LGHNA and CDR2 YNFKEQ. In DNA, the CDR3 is TGTGCCAGCAGCCAAGAATCACGGGGGTACAATGAGCAGTTCTTC. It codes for CASSQESRGYNEQFF.

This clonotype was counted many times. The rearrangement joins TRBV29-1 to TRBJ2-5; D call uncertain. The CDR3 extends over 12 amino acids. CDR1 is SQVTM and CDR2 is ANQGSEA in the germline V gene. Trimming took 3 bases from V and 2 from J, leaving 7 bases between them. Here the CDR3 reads CSVDGQQETQYF. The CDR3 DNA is TGCAGCGTTGACGGGCAGCAAGAGACCCAGTACTTC. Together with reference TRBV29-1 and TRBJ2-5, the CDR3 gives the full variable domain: SAVISQKPSRDICQRGTSLTIQCQVDSQVTMMFWYRQQPGQSLTLIATANQGSEATYESGFVIDKFPISRPNLTFSTLTVSNMSPEDSSIYLCSVDGQQETQYFGPGTRLLVL.

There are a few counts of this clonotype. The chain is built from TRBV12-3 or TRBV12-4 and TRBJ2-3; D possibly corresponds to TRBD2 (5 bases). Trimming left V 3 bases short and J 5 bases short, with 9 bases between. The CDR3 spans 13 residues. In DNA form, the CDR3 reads TGTGCCAGCAGTTTCGGGGAACAAGATACGCAGTATTTT. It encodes CASSFGEQDTQYF.

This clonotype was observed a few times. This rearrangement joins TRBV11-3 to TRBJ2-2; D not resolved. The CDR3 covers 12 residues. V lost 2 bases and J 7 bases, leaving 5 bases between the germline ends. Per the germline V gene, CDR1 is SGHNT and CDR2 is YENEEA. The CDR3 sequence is CASSLFDGELFF. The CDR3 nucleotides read TGTGCCAGCAGCTTATTCGACGGGGAGCTGTTTTTT.

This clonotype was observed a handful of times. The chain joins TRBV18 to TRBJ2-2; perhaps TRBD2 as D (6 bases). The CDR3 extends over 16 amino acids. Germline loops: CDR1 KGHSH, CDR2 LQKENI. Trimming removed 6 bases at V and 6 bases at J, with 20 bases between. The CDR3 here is CASSSLRLDLPGELFF. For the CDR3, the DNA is TGTGCCAGCTCCTCATTGCGACTAGACCTCCCCGGGGAGCTGTTTTTT.

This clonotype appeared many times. The CDR3 DNA reads as TGTGCCACCAGTGATTCCGGGACCCGAGGCATTCAGTACTTC. It is translated as CATSDSGTRGIQYF. The chain links TRBV24-1 to TRBJ2-4; the D gene could be TRBD1 or TRBD2 (5 bases each). Germline loops: CDR1 KGHDR, CDR2 SFDVKD. V gave up 2 bases and J gave up 9 bases, with 13 bases separating them. The CDR3 consists of 14 residues.

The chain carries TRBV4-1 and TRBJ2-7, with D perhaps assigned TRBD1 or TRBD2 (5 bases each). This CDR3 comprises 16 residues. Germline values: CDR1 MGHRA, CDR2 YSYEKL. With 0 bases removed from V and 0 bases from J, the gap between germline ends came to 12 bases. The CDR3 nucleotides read TGCGCCAGCAGCCAAGATAGGGACGGCCTCTCCTACGAGCAGTACTTC. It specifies CASSQDRDGLSYEQYF.

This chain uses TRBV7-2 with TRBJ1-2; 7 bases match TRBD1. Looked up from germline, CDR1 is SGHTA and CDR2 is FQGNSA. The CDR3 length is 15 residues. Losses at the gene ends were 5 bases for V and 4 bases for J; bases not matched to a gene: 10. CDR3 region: CASSQGGLGSYGYTF. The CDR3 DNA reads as TGTGCCAGCAGCCAGGGGGGCTTGGGGTCCTATGGCTACACCTTC.

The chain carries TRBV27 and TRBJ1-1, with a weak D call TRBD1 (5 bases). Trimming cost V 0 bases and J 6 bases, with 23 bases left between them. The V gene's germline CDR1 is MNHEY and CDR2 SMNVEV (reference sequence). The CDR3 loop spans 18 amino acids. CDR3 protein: CASSLSRLVHQGPPEAFF. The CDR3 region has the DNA TGTGCCAGCAGTTTATCGAGGCTCGTACACCAGGGCCCCCCTGAAGCTTTCTTT.

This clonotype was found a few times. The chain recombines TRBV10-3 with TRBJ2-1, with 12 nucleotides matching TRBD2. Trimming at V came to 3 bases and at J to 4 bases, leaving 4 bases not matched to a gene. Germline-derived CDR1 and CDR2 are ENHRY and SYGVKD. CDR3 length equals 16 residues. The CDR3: CAISESGTSGYNEQFF. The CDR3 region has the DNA TGTGCCATCAGTGAATCTGGGACTAGCGGGTACAATGAGCAGTTCTTC.

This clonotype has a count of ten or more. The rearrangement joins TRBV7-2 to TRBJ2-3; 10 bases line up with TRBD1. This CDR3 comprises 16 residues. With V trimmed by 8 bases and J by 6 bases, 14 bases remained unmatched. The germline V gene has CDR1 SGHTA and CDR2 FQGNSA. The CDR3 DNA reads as TGTGCCAGCTCGAAGGACAGGGGGTTTCAAATGGATACGCAGTATTTT. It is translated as CASSKDRGFQMDTQYF.

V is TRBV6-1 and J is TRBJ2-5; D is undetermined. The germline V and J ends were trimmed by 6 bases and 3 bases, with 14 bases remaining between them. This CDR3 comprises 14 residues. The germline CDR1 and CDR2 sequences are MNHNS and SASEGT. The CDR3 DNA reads TGTGCCAGCAGGCTACGAAGGGTAAAAGAGACCCAGTACTTC. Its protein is CASRLRRVKETQYF.

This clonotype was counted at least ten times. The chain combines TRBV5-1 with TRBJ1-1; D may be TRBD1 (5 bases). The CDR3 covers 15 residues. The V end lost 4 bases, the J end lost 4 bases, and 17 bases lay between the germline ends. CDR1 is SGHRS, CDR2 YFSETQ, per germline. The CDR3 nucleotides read TGCGCCAGCAGCCCGGGACCCCCCTCGGGCACTGAAGCTTTCTTT. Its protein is CASSPGPPSGTEAFF.

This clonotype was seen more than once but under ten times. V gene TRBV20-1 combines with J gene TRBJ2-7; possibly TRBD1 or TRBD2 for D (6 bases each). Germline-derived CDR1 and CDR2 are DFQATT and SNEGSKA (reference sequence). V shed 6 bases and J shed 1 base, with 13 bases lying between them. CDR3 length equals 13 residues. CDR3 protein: CSALGGKSYEQYF. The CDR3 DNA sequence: TGCAGTGCACTAGGGGGGAAATCCTACGAGCAGTACTTC.

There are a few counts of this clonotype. The CDR3 sequence: CASSPKSSEGRYF. DNA for the CDR3: TGTGCCAGCTCACCCAAATCGTCGGAGGGACGGTACTTC. The chain has TRBV18 and TRBJ2-7; D may be TRBD2 (6 bases). With 3 bases removed from V and 12 bases from J, the gap between germline ends came to 18 bases. This CDR3 contains 13 residues. Looked up from germline, CDR1 is KGHSH and CDR2 is LQKENI.

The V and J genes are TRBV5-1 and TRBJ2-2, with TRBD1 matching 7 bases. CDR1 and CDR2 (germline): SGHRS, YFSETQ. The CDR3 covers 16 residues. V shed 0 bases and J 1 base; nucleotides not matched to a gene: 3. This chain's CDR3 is CASSLGTGLNTGELFF. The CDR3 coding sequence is TGCGCCAGCAGCTTGGGGACAGGACTGAACACCGGGGAGCTGTTTTTT.